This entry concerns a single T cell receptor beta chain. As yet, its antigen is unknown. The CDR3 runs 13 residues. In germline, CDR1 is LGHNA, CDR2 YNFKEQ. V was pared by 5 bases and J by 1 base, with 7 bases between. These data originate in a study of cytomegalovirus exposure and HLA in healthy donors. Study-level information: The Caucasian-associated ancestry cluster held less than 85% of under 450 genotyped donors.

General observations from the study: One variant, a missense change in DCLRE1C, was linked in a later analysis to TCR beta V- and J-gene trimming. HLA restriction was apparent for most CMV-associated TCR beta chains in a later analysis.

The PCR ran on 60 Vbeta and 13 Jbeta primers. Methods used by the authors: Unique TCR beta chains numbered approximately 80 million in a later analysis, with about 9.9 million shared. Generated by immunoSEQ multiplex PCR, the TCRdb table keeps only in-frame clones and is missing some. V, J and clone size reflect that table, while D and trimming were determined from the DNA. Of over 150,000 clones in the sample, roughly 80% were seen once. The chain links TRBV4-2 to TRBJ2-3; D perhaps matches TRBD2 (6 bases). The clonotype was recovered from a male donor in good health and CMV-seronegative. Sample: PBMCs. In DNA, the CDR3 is TGTGCCAGCAGCGGGGAGGGCACAGATACGCAGTATTTT. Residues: CASSGEGTDTQYF.